A single sample is the source of the 23 T cell receptor beta chains below, sequenced in a study of Graves' ophthalmopathy and Graves' hyperthyroidism. The authors amplified TCR beta CDR3 regions, and they did so from RNA transcripts for repertoire sequencing. The workflow started with a first-round RT-PCR run with HTBI primers and then moved on to a second-round multiplex PCR. TCRdb reprocessed the multiplex PCR reads via MiXCR and lists one record per CDR3 protein. The sample yields some 370,000 distinct CDR3 sequences, approximately 18% seen once. Sequencing was carried out using peripheral blood. The receptors were gathered from an adult woman with stable Graves' hyperthyroidism.

In this sample, this clonotype turned up many times. The chain is built from TRBV6-1 and TRBJ2-7; TRBD2 matches 7 bases. The CDR3 has 15 residues. V dropped 1 base and J dropped 1; count of bases not matched to a gene: 4. Per the germline V gene, CDR1 is MNHNS and CDR2 is SASEGT. CDR3 protein: CASSEGQRDSYEQYF. In DNA form, the CDR3 reads TGTGCCAGCAGTGAAGGCCAGCGGGATTCCTACGAGCAGTACTTC.

This clonotype was observed at least ten times. The genes are TRBV25-1 and TRBJ2-7, with 12 bases aligning to TRBD2. This CDR3 comprises 16 residues. CDR1 and CDR2 from the germline V gene are MGHDK and SYGVNS. The V gene end was trimmed by 0 bases and the J gene end by 1 base; junction bases not matched to a gene: 1. The CDR3 sequence is CASSEYGLAGSYEQYF. CDR3 in DNA: TGTGCCAGCAGTGAATACGGACTAGCGGGGTCCTACGAGCAGTACTTC.

The chain combines TRBV28 with TRBJ2-4; 8 nucleotides match TRBD2. The CDR3 has 14 amino acids. V lost 5 bases to trimming and J lost 8 bases; unmatched junction nucleotides: 8. Germline V gene sequence: CDR1 MDHEN, CDR2 SYDVKM. The CDR3 DNA reads as TGTGCCAGCAGTCCCGGGGGGGGGCGGGACATTCAGTACTTC. Translated: CASSPGGGRDIQYF.

This clonotype was seen only a few times. The chain links TRBV6-1 to TRBJ1-1; TRBD1 is a possible D gene (5 bases). Deletions cut 3 bases from V and 4 bases from J, with 9 bases between. Per the germline V gene, CDR1 is MNHNS and CDR2 is SASEGT. The CDR3 is 13 amino acids. The CDR3 here is CASSDLGGTEAFF. The CDR3 DNA reads as TGTGCCAGCAGTGACTTGGGGGGCACTGAAGCTTTCTTT.

As regards this clonotype: This may be a read error: a much more frequent sequence differs by one nucleotide. The rearrangement links TRBV12-5 to TRBJ1-2, with TRBD1 matching 7 bases. This CDR3 spans 15 amino acids. Per the germline V gene, CDR1 is LGHNT and CDR2 is FRNRAP. CDR3 region: CASGAGTASPYGCTF. DNA of the CDR3: TGTGCTAGTGGGGCCGGGACAGCAAGTCCCTATGGCTGCACCTTC.

On this clonotype itself: It may be a read error: a sequence one base away is much more abundant. The chain links TRBV13 to TRBJ2-5, with TRBD2 matching over 14 bases. With 1 base clipped from V and 9 bases from J, the junction kept 13 bases outside the gene matches. Germline CDR1 PRHDT, CDR2 FYEKMQ (reference sequence). The CDR3 extends over 18 amino acids. CDR3 loop: CASSLESRLAGGPEAQYF. DNA for the CDR3: TGTGCCAGCAGCTTAGAATCTCGACTAGCGGGAGGGCCGGAGGCCCAGTACTTC.

This clonotype was found many times. The chain joins TRBV7-9 to TRBJ2-7, with D uncertain. V lost 3 bases, J lost 3 bases, and 6 bases lay in between. The CDR3 loop spans 12 amino acids. The germline V gene encodes CDR1 SEHNR and CDR2 FQNEAQ (reference sequence). CDR3 sequence (DNA): TGTGCCAGCAGCTTGAAAGGCTACGAGCAGTACTTC. This gives the protein CASSLKGYEQYF.

The table lists this clonotype with many counts. The chain joins TRBV27 to TRBJ2-7; 9 bases align to TRBD1. Unmatched junction bases numbered 5, after V lost 3 bases and J lost 2 bases. The CDR3 runs to 15 residues. Per germline, CDR1 MNHEY and CDR2 SMNVEV (reference sequence). In DNA, the CDR3 is TGTGCCAGCAGTTTCCGGACAGGGGCCCCCTACGAGCAGTACTTC. Translating it yields CASSFRTGAPYEQYF.

The chain uses TRBV15 and TRBJ2-7; tentative D call: TRBD2 (5 bases). The CDR3 consists of 13 residues. Germline lookup yields CDR1 LNHNV and CDR2 YYDKDF (reference sequence). Trimming took 4 bases from V and 3 from J, leaving 10 bases between them. The CDR3 protein is CATSTGLNYEQYF. The CDR3 DNA is TGTGCCACCAGCACCGGACTGAACTACGAGCAGTACTTC.

This clonotype was recorded many times. J is TRBJ2-5 and V is TRBV6-5; D unclear. The CDR3 is 15 amino acids. Between the trimmed V and J ends, which lost 2 bases and 1 base, there was a span of 11 bases. Germline CDR1 and CDR2: MNHEY and SVGAGI. The CDR3 DNA is TGTGCCAGCAGTTACCCTCCAGGCCCCCAAGAGACCCAGTACTTC. Its protein product is CASSYPPGPQETQYF.

V and J are TRBV5-1 and TRBJ2-4; D is uncertain. Germline CDR1 and CDR2: SGHRS and YFSETQ. With 2 bases removed from V and 8 bases from J, the gap between germline ends came to 14 bases. CDR3 length: 14 residues. The CDR3 nucleotides are TGCGCCAGCAGCTTACATACCCCTTCGGACATTCAGTACTTC. It codes for CASSLHTPSDIQYF.

This clonotype was observed at least ten times. CDR3 sequence: CATSRDRGTQYGYTF. The CDR3 bases are TGTGCCACCAGCAGAGATCGGGGGACCCAATATGGCTACACCTTC. J is TRBJ1-2 and V is TRBV15, with D maybe TRBD1 (5 bases). The germline gives CDR1 LNHNV, CDR2 YYDKDF (reference sequence). Trimming left V 0 bases short and J 5 bases short, with 13 bases between. The CDR3 consists of 15 residues.

Points on this clonotype: This sequence may be a read error, since a much larger clone differs from it by one base. Given the absence of the conserved phenylalanine or tryptophan at the CDR3 end, a read error is likely. The rearrangement joins TRBV12-3 or TRBV12-4 to TRBJ2-2; TRBD2 aligns across 7 bases. The length of the CDR3 is 16 residues. V lost 6 bases and J lost 6; bases outside the gene matches: 13. The CDR3 loop is CASRRMGREISGELFV. CDR3 DNA sequence: TGTGCCAGCAGGAGGATGGGGCGGGAGATATCCGGGGAGCTGTTTGTT.

This clonotype occurred many times. The chain has TRBV28 and TRBJ1-5, with a possible D match to TRBD1 (5 bases). The germline gives CDR1 MDHEN, CDR2 SYDVKM. This CDR3 is 14 amino acids long. V lost 6 bases to trimming and J lost 1 base, with 10 bases between them. CDR3 sequence: CASRFRGSNQPQHF. In nucleotides, the CDR3 is TGTGCCAGCAGGTTTAGGGGAAGCAATCAGCCCCAGCATTTT.

The CDR3 DNA is TGTGCCAGCAGCTTTTTCTGGGGAACTTCTCACGAGCAGTACTTC. This translates into CASSFFWGTSHEQYF. The chain uses TRBV7-8 and TRBJ2-7; D gene uncertain. The CDR3 spans 15 residues. Germline V gene data show CDR1 as SGHVS and CDR2 as FQNEAQ. V was pared by 3 bases and J by 5 bases, with 17 bases between.

In its sample, this clonotype was seen many times. The CDR3 DNA is TGTGCCAGTAGTATTCGTGGACAGCAGGACTACGAGCAGTACTTC. Protein product: CASSIRGQQDYEQYF. The V gene is TRBV19, the J gene TRBJ2-7; weak D call: TRBD1 (6 bases). There are 15 residues in the CDR3. The V gene lost 3 bases and the J gene lost 3 bases, with 15 bases spanning the gap. The germline V gene has CDR1 LNHDA and CDR2 SQIVND (reference sequence).

This clonotype came up many times. V usage is TRBV11-2 and J usage is TRBJ2-7, with 10 bases identical to TRBD1. There are 14 residues in the CDR3. J lost 4 bases, V lost 5 bases, and 5 bases had no gene match. The V gene's germline CDR1 is SGHAT and CDR2 FQNNGV. The CDR3 DNA sequence: TGTGCCAGCAGCCCGGGACAGGGGTTGTACGAGCAGTACTTC. Protein product: CASSPGQGLYEQYF.

This clonotype appeared many times. The chain has TRBV27 and TRBJ1-6; the D is unclear. The V gene lost 6 bases and the J gene lost 7 bases, with 13 bases spanning the gap. The CDR3 spans 14 residues. From germline, CDR1 is MNHEY and CDR2 SMNVEV (reference sequence). In DNA, the CDR3 is TGTGCCAGCAGGGAGGGAACAGCAAATTCACCCCTCCACTTT. It translates to CASREGTANSPLHF.

This chain joins TRBV7-8 and TRBJ1-3, with 9 bases that match TRBD1. Germline assignment: CDR1 SGHVS and CDR2 FQNEAQ. This CDR3 has 18 amino acids. With V trimmed by 1 base and J by 2 bases, 9 bases remained unmatched. The CDR3 DNA is TGTGCCAGCAGCTTAGGGGCCCTGACAGGGGGGACTGGAAACACCATATATTTT. Translating gives CASSLGALTGGTGNTIYF.

This clonotype was found many times. In nucleotides, the CDR3 is TGTGCCAGCAACAATCTAAGACCCGGGACGGGGACGAGGGGGGCCAACGTCCTGACTTTC. This gives the protein CASNNLRPGTGTRGANVLTF. This chain joins TRBV6-4 and TRBJ2-6, with D perhaps being TRBD1 or TRBD2 (5 bases each). The CDR3 consists of 20 residues. V gave up 7 bases and J gave up 4 bases, with 29 bases separating them. Germline CDR1 reads MRHNA; CDR2 reads SNTAGT.

Notes on this clonotype: An end of the junction does not agree with germline; a read error may underlie this. The chain combines TRBV28 with TRBJ1-2; the D gene is possibly TRBD1 (5 bases). Germline assignment: CDR1 MDHEN and CDR2 SYDVKM. The CDR3 is made up of 15 amino acids. In DNA, the CDR3 is TGTGCCAGCAGTTCGTCGGACGCAAAGGGGTATGGCTTCACCTTC. Translating it yields CASSSSDAKGYGFTF.

This clonotype was counted ten times or more. The chain links TRBV12-3 or TRBV12-4 to TRBJ1-3; unclear D gene. The CDR3 sequence is 14 residues long. Deletions cut 3 bases from V and 2 bases from J, with 8 bases between. The CDR3 bases are TGTGCCAGCAGTTTTGGGATCGCTGGAAACACCATATATTTT. Translating gives CASSFGIAGNTIYF.

The sample holds many counts of this clonotype. The rearrangement uses TRBV20-1 and TRBJ2-7; D not resolved. V lost 0 bases and J lost 5, with 14 bases in between. In germline, CDR1 is DFQATT, CDR2 SNEGSKA (reference sequence). This CDR3 contains 14 residues. The CDR3 region has the DNA TGCAGTGCTAGAGATCCACGGGCAGCCAACGAGCAGTACTTC. The encoded protein is CSARDPRAANEQYF.